The present T cell receptor beta chain was sequenced within a study of T cell repertoires in cytomegalovirus infection. Turning to this clonotype: Its antigen is unidentified. Mismatch with germline at one junction end may stem from a read error.

Germline CDR1 SNHLY, CDR2 FYNNEI. CDR3 size: 16 residues. TCRdb used MiXCR to reprocess the reads, holding one entry per CDR3 protein. The sample lists around 900,000 distinct CDR3 sequences, approximately 31% occurring once. This receptor was identified in a human donor in good health (CMV status not recorded). Some clones in this sample may be carry-over from other donors' samples. The sample consisted of cultured CD8+ T cells from PBMCs, taken from culture after CMV antigen stimulation. The V gene is TRBV2, the J gene TRBJ2-4, with 14 bases lining up with TRBD2. The CDR3 coding sequence is TGTGCCAGCAGTGAAGTCCCGACTAGCGGGGGGGGCATTCGGTACTTC. It specifies CASSEVPTSGGGIRYF.